Listed below are T cell receptor beta chains from one sample, sequenced in a study of cytomegalovirus exposure and HLA in healthy donors. Assay used: immunoSEQ multiplex PCR; TCRdb lists only in-frame clones, some missing. This table has a few hundred thousand clones, around 86% appearing once. Material for sequencing was PBMCs. These receptors were taken from a woman under 30 in good health and CMV-seronegative. CDR3s include the opening cysteine and the closing phenylalanine or tryptophan. The D gene is left open where the match is weak. The size field is filled for only some rows; it gives once, few, many or a size class.

d_gene	abundance	j_gene	v_gene	CDR3nt	CDR3aa
.	.	TRBJ2-5	TRBV19	TGTGCCAGCCGGGGGACTCCCCAAGAGACCCAGTACTTC	CASRGTPQETQYF
TRBD1	.	TRBJ2-7	TRBV28	TGTGCCAGCACTCTGGGACAGAAGTACGAGCAGTACTTC	CASTLGQKYEQYF
.	once	TRBJ1-1	TRBV28	TGTGCCAGCAGTTTAACAGGGCGCACTGAAGCTTTCTTT	CASSLTGRTEAFF
.	.	TRBJ2-1	TRBV5-1	TGCGCCAGCAGCGATAACTGGGGGCTCTCCAATGAGCAGTTCTTC	CASSDNWGLSNEQFF
TRBD1	once	TRBJ1-1	TRBV18	TGTGCCAGCTCACGGGGACAGTTAGGGGGAAGTAGTACTGAAGCTTTCTTT	CASSRGQLGGSSTEAFF
TRBD2	.	TRBJ2-7	TRBV7-2	TGTGCCAGCAGCTTAGATGCGGGGGGGACACCCTACGAGCAGTACTTC	CASSLDAGGTPYEQYF
TRBD2	.	TRBJ2-7	TRBV7-2	TGTGCCAGCAGCCAACTAGCGTCGTCCTACGAGCAGTACTTC	CASSQLASSYEQYF
TRBD2	.	TRBJ2-7	TRBV4-2	TGTGCCAGCAGCCAAGGACTAGCGGGACCCAGCTCCTACGAGCAGTACTTC	CASSQGLAGPSSYEQYF
.	few	TRBJ2-7	TRBV7-9	TGTGCCAGCAGCCGTAGCGGCTCCTACGAGCAGTACTTC	CASSRSGSYEQYF
TRBD1	.	TRBJ2-7	TRBV6-5	TGTGCCAGCCTTTCCAGGGGGTCCTCCTACGAGCAGTACTTC	CASLSRGSSYEQYF
TRBD1	.	TRBJ1-4	TRBV7-7	TGTGCCAGCAGCCTCGACAGGGCAGAGAATGAAAAACTGTTTTTT	CASSLDRAENEKLFF
TRBD2	.	TRBJ2-1	TRBV19	TGTGCCAGTAGTAGGTGGGACAGGGGACTAGCGGGAGGTACCTACAATGAGCAGTTCTTC	CASSRWDRGLAGGTYNEQFF
.	.	TRBJ1-5	TRBV4-1	TGCGCCAGCAGCCAAGTAAGGGGGCCCCAGCATTTT	CASSQVRGPQHF
TRBD1	.	TRBJ1-5	TRBV28	TGTGCCAGCAGTTCCCCGGACAGGGGTGATCAGCCCCAGCATTTT	CASSSPDRGDQPQHF
.	.	TRBJ2-1	TRBV9	TGTGCCAGCAGCGCCCAGGGGGGATCCTACAATGAGCAGTTCTTC	CASSAQGGSYNEQFF
.	.	TRBJ2-1	TRBV28	TGTGCCAGCAGTCCCATCTACAATGAGCAGTTCTTC	CASSPIYNEQFF
.	.	TRBJ2-1	TRBV10-3	TGTGCCATCGGCGGCATCTACAATGAGCAGTTCTTC	CAIGGIYNEQFF
.	.	TRBJ1-2	TRBV28	TGTGCCAGCAGCCGAGGGCTATATGGCTACACCTTC	CASSRGLYGYTF
.	.	TRBJ1-4	TRBV4-1	TGCGCCAGCAGCCAAGTGCGGGCTGAAAAACTGTTTTTT	CASSQVRAEKLFF
.	.	TRBJ1-1	TRBV30	TGTGCCTGGAGTGTGTGGGGCCCTGAAGGAGCTTTCTTT	CAWSVWGPEGAFF
TRBD1	.	TRBJ1-5	TRBV7-9	TGTGCCAGCAGCCAGGGGGGCGAGGGCCGGAGCAATCAGCCCCAGCATTTT	CASSQGGEGRSNQPQHF
TRBD2	.	TRBJ2-7	TRBV9	TGTGCCAGCAGCCAAGTAGCGGGGTCGACCTACGAGCAGTACTTC	CASSQVAGSTYEQYF
TRBD2	.	TRBJ2-7	TRBV5-1	TGCGCCAGCAGCTTAGACACAGCGGGGCTCTCCTACGAGCAGTACTTC	CASSLDTAGLSYEQYF
.	few	TRBJ1-5	TRBV7-2	TGTGCCAGCAGCTTAGCCGGTCGGTCTCAGCCCCAGCATTTT	CASSLAGRSQPQHF
.	.	TRBJ2-5	TRBV5-1	TGCGCCAGCAGCCAGGGGCCGGAACAAGAGACCCAGTACTTC	CASSQGPEQETQYF